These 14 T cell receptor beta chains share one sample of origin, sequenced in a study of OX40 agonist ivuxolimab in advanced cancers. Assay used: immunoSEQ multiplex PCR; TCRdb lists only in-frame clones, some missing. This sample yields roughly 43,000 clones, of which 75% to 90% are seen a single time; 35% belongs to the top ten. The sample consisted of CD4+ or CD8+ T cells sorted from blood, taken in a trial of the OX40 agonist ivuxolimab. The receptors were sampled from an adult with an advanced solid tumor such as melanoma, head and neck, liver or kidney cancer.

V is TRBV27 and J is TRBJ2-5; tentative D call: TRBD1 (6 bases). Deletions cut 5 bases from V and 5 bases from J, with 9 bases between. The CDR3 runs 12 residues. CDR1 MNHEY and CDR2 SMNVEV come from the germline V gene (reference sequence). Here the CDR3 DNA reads TGTGCCAGCAGTCCCCAGGGGGAGACCCAGTACTTC. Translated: CASSPQGETQYF.

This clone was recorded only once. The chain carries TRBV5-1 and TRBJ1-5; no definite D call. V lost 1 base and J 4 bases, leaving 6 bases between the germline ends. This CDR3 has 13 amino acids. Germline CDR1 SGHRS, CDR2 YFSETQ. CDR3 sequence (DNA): TGCGCCAGCAGCTTGTCACCGAATCAGCCCCAGCATTTT. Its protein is CASSLSPNQPQHF.

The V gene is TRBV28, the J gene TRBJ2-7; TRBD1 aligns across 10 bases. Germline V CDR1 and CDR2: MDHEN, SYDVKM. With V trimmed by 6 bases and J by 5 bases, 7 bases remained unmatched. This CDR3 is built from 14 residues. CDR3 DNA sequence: TGTGCCAGCAGATCCGGGACAGGGGTAAACGAGCAGTACTTC. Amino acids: CASRSGTGVNEQYF.

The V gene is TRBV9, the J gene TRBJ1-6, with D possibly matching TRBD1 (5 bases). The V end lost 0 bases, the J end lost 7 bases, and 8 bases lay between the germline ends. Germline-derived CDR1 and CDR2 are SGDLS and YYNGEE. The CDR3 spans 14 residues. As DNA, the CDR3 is TGTGCCAGCAGCGTAGGGGACGGGAATTCACCCCTCCACTTT. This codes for CASSVGDGNSPLHF.

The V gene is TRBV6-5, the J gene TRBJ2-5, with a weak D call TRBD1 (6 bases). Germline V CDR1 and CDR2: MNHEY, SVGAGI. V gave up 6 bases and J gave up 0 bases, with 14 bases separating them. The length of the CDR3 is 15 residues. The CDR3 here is CASSQGHTNQETQYF. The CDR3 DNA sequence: TGTGCCAGCAGCCAGGGACACACGAACCAAGAGACCCAGTACTTC.

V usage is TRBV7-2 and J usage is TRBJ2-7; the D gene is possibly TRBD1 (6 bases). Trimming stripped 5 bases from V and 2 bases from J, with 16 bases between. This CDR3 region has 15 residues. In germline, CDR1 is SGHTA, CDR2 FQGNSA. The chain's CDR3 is CASSRDNRATYEQYF. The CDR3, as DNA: TGTGCCAGCAGCCGTGACAACAGGGCCACCTACGAGCAGTACTTC.

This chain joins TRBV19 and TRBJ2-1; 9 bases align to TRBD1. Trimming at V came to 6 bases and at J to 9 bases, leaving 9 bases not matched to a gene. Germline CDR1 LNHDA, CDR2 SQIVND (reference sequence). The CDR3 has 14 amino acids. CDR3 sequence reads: CASRSQGARIEQFF. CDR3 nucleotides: TGTGCCAGTAGGTCACAGGGGGCGAGAATTGAGCAGTTCTTC. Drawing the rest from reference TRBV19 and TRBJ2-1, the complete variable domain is DGGITQSPKYLFRKEGQNVTLSCEQNLNHDAMYWYRQDPGQGLRLIYYSQIVNDFQKGDIAEGYSVSREKKESFPLTVTSAQKNPTAFYLCASRSQGARIEQFFGPGTRLTVL.

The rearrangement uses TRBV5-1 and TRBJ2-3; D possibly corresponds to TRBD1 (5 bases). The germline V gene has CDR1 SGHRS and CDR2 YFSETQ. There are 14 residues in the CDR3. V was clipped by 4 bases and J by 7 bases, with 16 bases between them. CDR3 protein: CASSPFRVVNTQYF. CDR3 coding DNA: TGCGCCAGCAGCCCCTTCAGGGTCGTGAATACGCAGTATTTT. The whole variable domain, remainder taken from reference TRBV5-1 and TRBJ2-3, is KAGVTQTPRYLIKTRGQQVTLSCSPISGHRSVSWYQQTPGQGLQFLFEYFSETQRNKGNFPGRFSGRQFSNSRSEMNVSTLELGDSALYLCASSPFRVVNTQYFGPGTRLTVL.

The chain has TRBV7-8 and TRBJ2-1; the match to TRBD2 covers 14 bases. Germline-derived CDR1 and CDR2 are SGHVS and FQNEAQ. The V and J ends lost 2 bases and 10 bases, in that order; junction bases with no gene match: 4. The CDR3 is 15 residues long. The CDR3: CASSLTGTSGGEQFF. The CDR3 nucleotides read TGTGCCAGCAGCTTAACTGGGACTAGCGGGGGAGAGCAGTTCTTC.

CDR3 protein: CRGGDTDTQYF. The DNA of the CDR3 is TGCAGAGGGGGGGACACAGATACGCAGTATTTT. V is TRBV29-1 and J is TRBJ2-3; D perhaps matches TRBD2 (7 bases). This CDR3 has 11 residues. The germline V gene encodes CDR1 SQVTM and CDR2 ANQGSEA.

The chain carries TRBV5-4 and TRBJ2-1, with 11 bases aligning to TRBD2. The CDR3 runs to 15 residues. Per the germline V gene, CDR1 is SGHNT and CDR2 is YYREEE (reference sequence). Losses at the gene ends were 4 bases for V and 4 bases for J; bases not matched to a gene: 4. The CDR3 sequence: CASSLTSGIYNEQFF. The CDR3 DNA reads TGTGCCAGCAGCCTGACTAGCGGGATTTACAATGAGCAGTTCTTC.

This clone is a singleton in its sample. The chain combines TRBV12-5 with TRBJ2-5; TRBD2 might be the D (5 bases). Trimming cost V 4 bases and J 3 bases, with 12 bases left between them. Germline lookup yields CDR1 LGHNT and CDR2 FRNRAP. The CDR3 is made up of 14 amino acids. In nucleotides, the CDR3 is TGTGCTAGTGGTTCGGACTCGGGGAAAGAGACCCAGTACTTC. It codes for CASGSDSGKETQYF.

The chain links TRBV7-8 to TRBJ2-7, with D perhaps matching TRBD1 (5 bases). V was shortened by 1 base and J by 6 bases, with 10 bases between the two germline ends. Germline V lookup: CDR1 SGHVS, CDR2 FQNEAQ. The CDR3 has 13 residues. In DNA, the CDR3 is TGTGCCAGCAGCTTAGGACAGTCTGGCGAGCAGTACTTC. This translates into CASSLGQSGEQYF.

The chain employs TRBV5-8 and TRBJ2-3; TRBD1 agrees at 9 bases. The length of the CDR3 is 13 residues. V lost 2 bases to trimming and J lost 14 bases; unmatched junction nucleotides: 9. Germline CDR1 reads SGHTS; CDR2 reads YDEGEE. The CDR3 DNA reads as TGTGCCAGCAGCTTTTTGTCGGGACAGGGCCGGTATTTT. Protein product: CASSFLSGQGRYF.